These T cell receptor beta chains were read from a single sample in a study of blood T cell repertoires in COVID-19. This table comes from immunoSEQ multiplex PCR, and its TCRdb copy is limited to in-frame clones, with some not included. The data hold 150,000 to 200,000 clones, with 75% to 90% observed a single time. Sequencing was done on a sample of peripheral blood. The origin of the receptors is a human donor with active or convalescent COVID-19. The donor label of this sample is uncertain. Both conserved end residues are part of each CDR3. The D gene is left open where the match is weak. Size is omitted from some rows. Given values are once, few, many or a class for expanded clones.

v_gene	j_gene	d_gene	abundance	CDR3aa	CDR3nt
TRBV15	TRBJ2-1	-	-	CATSRVRLRGYNEQFF	TGTGCCACCAGCAGAGTACGGTTGCGCGGCTACAATGAGCAGTTCTTC
TRBV12-3/TRBV12-4	TRBJ2-7	-	-	CASSLARGYEQYF	TGTGCCAGCAGTTTAGCGCGGGGTTACGAGCAGTACTTC
TRBV29-1	TRBJ1-1	-	-	CSNKGGEGLNTEAFF	TGCAGCAACAAGGGGGGGGAAGGGCTGAACACTGAAGCTTTCTTT
TRBV3-1/TRBV3-2	TRBJ2-5	-	-	CASSPLGGVGYQETQYF	TGTGCCAGCAGCCCCCTCGGCGGGGTGGGGTACCAAGAGACCCAGTACTTC
TRBV12-3/TRBV12-4	TRBJ1-2	-	-	CASTALGGAGYTF	TGTGCCAGCACCGCTCTCGGGGGAGCCGGGTACACCTTC
TRBV19	TRBJ1-5	-	-	CASTPGQRGQPQHF	TGTGCCAGTACCCCGGGACAAAGGGGACAGCCCCAGCATTTT
TRBV28	TRBJ2-3	-	-	CASRPRDFTYTQYF	TGTGCCAGCCGGCCCCGGGACTTCACTTATACGCAGTATTTT
TRBV18	TRBJ2-1	TRBD2	-	CASSTWREVGEQFF	TGTGCCAGCTCCACCTGGCGGGAGGTGGGTGAGCAGTTCTTC
TRBV5-1	TRBJ2-3	-	-	CASSFQPTLGGTDTQYF	TGCGCCAGCAGCTTCCAACCTACTCTAGGGGGCACAGATACGCAGTATTTT
TRBV6-2/TRBV6-3	TRBJ2-7	-	-	CASSYSRFAYEQYF	TGTGCCAGCAGTTACTCGAGATTTGCCTACGAGCAGTACTTC
TRBV7-9	TRBJ1-6	-	-	CASSFSGGLSNSPLHF	TGTGCCAGCAGCTTCAGCGGGGGCTTGAGTAATTCACCCCTCCACTTT
TRBV3-1/TRBV3-2	TRBJ2-4	TRBD2	-	CASSIGLAGAKNIQYF	TGTGCCAGCAGCATCGGACTAGCGGGAGCGAAAAACATTCAGTACTTC
TRBV9	TRBJ2-5	TRBD2	-	CASSAAGTTQETQYF	TGTGCCAGCAGCGCGGCCGGGACTACCCAAGAGACCCAGTACTTC
TRBV5-6	TRBJ2-3	TRBD2	-	CASSPGLAGDILTDTQYF	TGTGCCAGCAGCCCGGGACTAGCGGGGGACATACTCACAGATACGCAGTATTTT
TRBV4-1	TRBJ2-2	TRBD1	-	CASSRGQGSGELFF	TGCGCCAGCAGCCGTGGACAGGGGTCCGGGGAGCTGTTTTTT
TRBV4-2	TRBJ2-1	TRBD2	once	CASSQAGGIYNEQFF	TGTGCCAGCAGCCAAGCGGGAGGGATCTACAATGAGCAGTTCTTC
TRBV7-3	TRBJ2-3	-	-	CASSLLARGDTQYF	TGTGCCAGCAGCTTATTGGCCCGTGGAGATACGCAGTATTTT
TRBV28	TRBJ2-5	TRBD1	once	CASSRSDRGETQYF	TGTGCCAGCAGTCGATCCGACAGGGGAGAGACCCAGTACTTC
TRBV19	TRBJ2-7	-	-	CASSRRGPYEQYF	TGTGCCAGTAGTCGCAGGGGCCCCTACGAGCAGTACTTC
TRBV4-3	TRBJ2-3	TRBD2	-	CASSRGGGAGDTQYF	TGCGCCAGCAGCCGCGGCGGGGGGGCCGGAGATACGCAGTATTTT
TRBV27	TRBJ1-5	-	-	CASSPAPLRGQPQHF	TGTGCCAGCAGTCCCGCGCCATTACGGGGTCAGCCCCAGCATTTT
TRBV3-1/TRBV3-2	TRBJ2-3	TRBD2	once	CASSRSGRPGTDTQYF	TGTGCCAGCAGCCGCAGCGGGAGGCCAGGGACAGATACGCAGTATTTT
TRBV6-5	TRBJ1-4	-	-	CASIIGQGGKLFF	TGTGCCAGCATTATCGGGCAGGGAGGAAAACTGTTTTTT